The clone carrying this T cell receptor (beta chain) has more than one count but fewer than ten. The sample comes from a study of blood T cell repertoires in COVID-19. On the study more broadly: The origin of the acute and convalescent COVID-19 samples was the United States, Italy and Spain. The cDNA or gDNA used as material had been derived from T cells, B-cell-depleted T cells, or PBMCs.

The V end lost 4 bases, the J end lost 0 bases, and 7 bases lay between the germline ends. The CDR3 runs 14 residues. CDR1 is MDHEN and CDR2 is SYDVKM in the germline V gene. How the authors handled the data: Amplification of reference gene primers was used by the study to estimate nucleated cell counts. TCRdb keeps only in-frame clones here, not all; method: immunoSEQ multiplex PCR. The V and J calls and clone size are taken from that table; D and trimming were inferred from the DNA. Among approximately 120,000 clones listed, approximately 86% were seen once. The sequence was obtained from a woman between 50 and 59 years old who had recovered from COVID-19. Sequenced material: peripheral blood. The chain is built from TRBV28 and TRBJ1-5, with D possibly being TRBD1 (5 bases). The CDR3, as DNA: TGTGCCAGCAGTTCGGGGGTTAGCAATCAGCCCCAGCATTTT. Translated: CASSSGVSNQPQHF.